These T cell receptor beta chains were read from a single sample in a study of blood T cell repertoires in COVID-19. Sequencing used immunoSEQ multiplex PCR; TCRdb keeps in-frame clones, though not all of them. The sample contains about 180,000 clones, about four fifths of which appear only once. The specimen sequenced was peripheral blood. The receptors derive from a woman in her 70s with COVID-19, enrolled during active disease. The CDR3 runs from the conserved cysteine through the conserved F or W. Fields, in order: J gene, D gene, V gene, CDR3 protein. A D gene is named only where the DNA matches it firmly.

j_gene: TRBJ2-7
d_gene: .
v_gene: TRBV11-2
CDR3aa: CASSDGNYEQYF

j_gene: TRBJ2-2
d_gene: TRBD2
v_gene: TRBV7-3
CDR3aa: CASSVLAGGPRTGELFF

j_gene: TRBJ1-2
d_gene: TRBD1
v_gene: TRBV5-1
CDR3aa: CASSSSTGQKQGYTF

j_gene: TRBJ1-5
d_gene: .
v_gene: TRBV6-5
CDR3aa: CASFSSGRGDQPQHF

j_gene: TRBJ2-7
d_gene: TRBD2
v_gene: TRBV5-8
CDR3aa: CASSGEGVGLYEQYF

j_gene: TRBJ1-2
d_gene: .
v_gene: TRBV28
CDR3aa: CASSSGDYGYTF

j_gene: TRBJ1-1
d_gene: .
v_gene: TRBV6-6
CDR3aa: CASSSPPEEAFF

j_gene: TRBJ1-5
d_gene: .
v_gene: TRBV6-2/TRBV6-3
CDR3aa: CASSYSIKERGRGDQPQHF

j_gene: TRBJ2-6
d_gene: TRBD1
v_gene: TRBV5-6
CDR3aa: CASSWGTARANVLTF

j_gene: TRBJ1-1
d_gene: .
v_gene: TRBV12-3/TRBV12-4
CDR3aa: CASSSGGRSEAFF